This T cell receptor (beta chain) was sequenced for a study of PD-L1 blockade in urothelial cancer (dated by TCRdb to 2015 to 2018). Regarding the complete study: Every patient began therapy in the mid-2010s and was given atezolizumab 1,200 mg intravenously every 3 weeks. Pretreatment blood TCR-seq was available for twenty-nine patients, at least one posttreatment blood collection was obtained for around 25 patients, and tumor TCR-seq was available for around 25 patients. Blood samples yielded a median of around 150,000 T cells and more than 75,000 unique TCRs, with median clonality roughly 0.082. Pretreatment tumor samples and matched peripheral blood, collected serially before and after atezolizumab treatment, underwent TCR sequencing. About nine tenths of the roughly 29 patients were identified as males with urothelial cancer of bladder origin, and a prior smoking history was reported by 18 of 29 patients. Nine patients achieved durable clinical benefit and approximately 20 did not. Patients had an ECOG performance status of 0 or 1 and had received between 0 and 3 prior chemotherapy regimens. Durable clinical benefit meant progression-free survival longer than 6 months, and TCR features were also tested against progression-free and overall survival. Whole exome sequencing and RNA sequencing of pretreatment tumors were performed alongside TCR sequencing in the same patients. Blood samples were analyzed at 3 weeks after treatment start (second dose) and at 6 weeks after treatment start. The study was an exploratory multi-omic analysis of somatic, immune and clinical correlates of response to PD-L1 blockade with atezolizumab in urothelial cancer. Overall study results and their limits: Patients with durable benefit showed greater expansion of tumor-associated TCR clones in peripheral blood 3 weeks after starting treatment (n = 22, p = 0.022). Because of the small sample size (n ≈ 29) and the many exploratory analyses performed, the results are intended to be regarded as hypothesis-generating. A pretreatment peripheral blood TCR clonality below the median was linked to improved progression-free and overall survival.

The cohort comprised 25 to 30 patients with locally advanced or metastatic urothelial carcinoma treated at Memorial Sloan Kettering on a trial protocol. Peripheral blood mononuclear cells were collected pretreatment and during treatment, at between 1 and 8 total time points per patient. The Qiagen DNeasy Blood extraction kit was used to purify genomic DNA from total PBMCs and tumor samples. Collected pretreatment and during treatment, PBMCs were isolated and stored as previously described. A word on this clone: It lacks a known antigen. Nothing much larger sits one base from this clone, and base qualities are not available.

To estimate absolute template abundance from read counts, synthetic TCR analog templates were spiked into each PCR. Using the immunoSEQ assay, TCRbeta CDR3 regions were amplified from genomic DNA with bias-controlled V and J gene primers. Rearranged TCRbeta segments were sequenced at approximately 20X coverage. Regarding the original processing steps: Clustering was used to correct sequencing errors, and CDR3s were annotated against IMGT so that V, D and J genes could be assigned. Downstream analyses used only productive TCRbeta rearrangements and left out out-of-frame or stop-codon sequences. Clonality was computed as one minus Shannon entropy normalized by the log of the number of unique productive sequences. Clones differing between time points or between blood and tumor were identified by Fisher's exact test with Benjamini-Hochberg correction at adjusted p below 0.01. What TCRdb holds here is the immuneACCESS table cut down to in-frame rearrangements. Part of the clones is not present; checked against another copy, under half of the missing clones reflect an unresolved V gene, and the others are unexplained. V, J and clone size reflect that table, while D and trimming were determined from the DNA. The sample profile shows around 70,000 clones; roughly 84% of them were found once. Clones ranked in the top ten supply 4.7% of the sample.

Clipping removes 10 bases from V and 4 bases from J, with 6 as the unmatched junction base count. The CDR3 measures 13 amino acids from cysteine to phenylalanine. The sequence is cut down to CDR3 DNA, 39 bases in frame from base 1. Reading the germline V gene gives CDR1 ENHRY and CDR2 SYGVKD. The V gene is TRBV10-3 and the J gene is TRBJ2-5; the junction holds 10 bases that match TRBD1. This clonotype was obtained from a man aged 65 to 85 with urothelial cancer. Specimen: PBMCs, collected around atezolizumab (anti-PD-L1) treatment. Read as DNA, the sequence is TGTGCCACCGGGACAGGGGATCGAGAGACCCAGTACTTC. Translation gives CATGTGDRETQYF.